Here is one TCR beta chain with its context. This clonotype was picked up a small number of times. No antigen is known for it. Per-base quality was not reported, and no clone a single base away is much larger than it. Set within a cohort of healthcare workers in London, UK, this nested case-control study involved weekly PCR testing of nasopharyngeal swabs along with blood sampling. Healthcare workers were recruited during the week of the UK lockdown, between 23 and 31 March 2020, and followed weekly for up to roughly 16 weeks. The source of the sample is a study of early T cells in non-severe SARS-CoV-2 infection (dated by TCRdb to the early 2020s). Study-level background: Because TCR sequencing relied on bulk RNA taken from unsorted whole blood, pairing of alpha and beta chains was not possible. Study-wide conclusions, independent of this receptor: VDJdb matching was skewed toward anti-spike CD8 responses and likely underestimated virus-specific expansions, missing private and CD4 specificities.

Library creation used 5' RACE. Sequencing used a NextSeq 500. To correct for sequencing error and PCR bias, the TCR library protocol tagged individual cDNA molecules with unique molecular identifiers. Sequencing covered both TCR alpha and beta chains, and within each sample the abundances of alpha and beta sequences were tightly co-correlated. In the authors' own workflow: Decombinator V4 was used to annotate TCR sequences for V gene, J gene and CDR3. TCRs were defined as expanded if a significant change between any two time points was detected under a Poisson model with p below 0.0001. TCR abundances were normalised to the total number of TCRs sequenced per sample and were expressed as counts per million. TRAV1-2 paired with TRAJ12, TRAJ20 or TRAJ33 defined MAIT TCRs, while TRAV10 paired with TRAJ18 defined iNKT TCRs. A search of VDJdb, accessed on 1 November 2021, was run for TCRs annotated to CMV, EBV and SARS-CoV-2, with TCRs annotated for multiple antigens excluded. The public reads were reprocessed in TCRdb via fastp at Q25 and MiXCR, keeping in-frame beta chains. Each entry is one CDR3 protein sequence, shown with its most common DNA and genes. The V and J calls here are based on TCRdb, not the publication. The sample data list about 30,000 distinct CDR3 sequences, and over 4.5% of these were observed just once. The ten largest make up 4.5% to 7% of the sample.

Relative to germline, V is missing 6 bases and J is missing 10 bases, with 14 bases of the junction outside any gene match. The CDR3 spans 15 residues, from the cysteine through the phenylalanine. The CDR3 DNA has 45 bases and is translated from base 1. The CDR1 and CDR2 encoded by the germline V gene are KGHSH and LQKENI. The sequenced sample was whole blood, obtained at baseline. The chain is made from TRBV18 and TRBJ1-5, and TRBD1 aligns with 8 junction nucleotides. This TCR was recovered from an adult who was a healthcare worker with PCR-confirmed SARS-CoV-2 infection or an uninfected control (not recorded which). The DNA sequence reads TGTGCCAGCTCTCCCGGACAGGGACGCTTCGCTCCCCAGCATTTT. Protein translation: CASSPGQGRFAPQHF.